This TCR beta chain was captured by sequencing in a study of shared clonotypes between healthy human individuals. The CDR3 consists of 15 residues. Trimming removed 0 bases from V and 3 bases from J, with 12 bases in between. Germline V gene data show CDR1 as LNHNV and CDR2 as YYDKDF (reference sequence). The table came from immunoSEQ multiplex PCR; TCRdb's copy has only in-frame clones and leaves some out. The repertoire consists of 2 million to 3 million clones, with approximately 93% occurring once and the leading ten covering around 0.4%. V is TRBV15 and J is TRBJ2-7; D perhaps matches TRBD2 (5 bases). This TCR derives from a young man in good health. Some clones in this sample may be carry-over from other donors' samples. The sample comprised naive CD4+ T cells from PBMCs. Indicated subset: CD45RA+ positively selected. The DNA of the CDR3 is TGTGCCACCAGCAGAGATCCGGGGATCTACTACGAGCAGTACTTC. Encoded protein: CATSRDPGIYYEQYF.